What follows are 20 T cell receptor beta chains derived from one specimen sequenced in a study of T cells in narcolepsy. Generated by immunoSEQ multiplex PCR, the TCRdb table keeps only in-frame clones and is missing some. The sample yields some 17,000 clones, 86% seen once. Sequencing used memory (CD45RA-) CD4+ T cells from blood. These receptors all come from a human donor in good health.

This clone occurred once. The chain recombines TRBV29-1 with TRBJ2-5; a weak D match, TRBD1 (5 bases). The V end lost 7 bases, the J end lost 5 bases, and 14 bases lay between the germline ends. Germline values: CDR1 SQVTM, CDR2 ANQGSEA. The CDR3 is made up of 12 amino acids. CDR3 coding DNA: TGCAGCGCCTTTGGGGCCCGGGAGACCCAGTACTTC. It encodes CSAFGARETQYF.

This clone was seen a few times. The chain joins TRBV19 to TRBJ1-2; 7 positions agree with TRBD1. With 4 bases clipped from V and 1 base from J, the junction kept 6 bases outside the gene matches. The CDR3 has 15 residues. Germline V CDR1 and CDR2: LNHDA, SQIVND (reference sequence). CDR3 protein: CASSTGQDFNYGYTF. The DNA of the CDR3 is TGTGCCAGTAGTACTGGACAGGACTTTAACTATGGCTACACCTTC.

The chain employs TRBV29-1 and TRBJ2-5; TRBD2 matches at 8 bases. Trimming at V came to 6 bases and at J to 4 bases, leaving 7 bases not matched to a gene. Germline V gives CDR1 SQVTM, CDR2 ANQGSEA. CDR3 length equals 13 residues. This CDR3 is CSVAGVVGETQYF. In DNA, the CDR3 is TGCAGCGTAGCGGGGGTCGTGGGAGAGACCCAGTACTTC.

The V call is TRBV7-9, the J call TRBJ2-5, with D perhaps matching TRBD1 or TRBD2 (6 bases each). Germline V gene sequence: CDR1 SEHNR, CDR2 FQNEAQ (reference sequence). This CDR3 has 17 amino acids. The V and J ends lost 6 bases and 5 bases respectively, with 25 bases between them. The chain's CDR3 is CASRRAGGGYQRETQYF. Here the CDR3 DNA reads TGTGCCAGCAGAAGGGCCGGGGGCGGGTATCAGAGGGAGACCCAGTACTTC.

The chain couples TRBV2 to TRBJ2-1; 10 bases align to TRBD1. Per the germline V gene, CDR1 is SNHLY and CDR2 is FYNNEI. CDR3 length: 15 amino acids. The ends lost 7 bases at V and 3 bases at J; junction bases unmatched: 6. The CDR3 spells CASNKGQGSYNEQFF. The CDR3 DNA is TGTGCCAGCAATAAGGGACAGGGGAGCTACAATGAGCAGTTCTTC. Full variable domain (rest looked up from reference TRBV2 and TRBJ2-1): EPEVTQTPSHQVTQMGQEVILRCVPISNHLYFYWYRQILGQKVEFLVSFYNNEISEKSEIFDDQFSVERPDGSNFTLKIRSTKLEDSAMYFCASNKGQGSYNEQFFGPGTRLTVL.

The V call is TRBV19, the J call TRBJ1-1; no clear D. Germline V lookup: CDR1 LNHDA, CDR2 SQIVND (reference sequence). The CDR3 loop spans 14 amino acids. The ends were cut back, 4 bases at V and 11 bases at J, with 20 bases in the middle. CDR3 coding DNA: TGTGCCAGTAGTACGACGGGATACCGCACTGGGGCTTTCTTT. It specifies CASSTTGYRTGAFF.

The V gene is TRBV5-1, the J gene TRBJ2-7; no clear D. Trimming cost V 1 base and J 2 bases, with 10 bases left between them. This CDR3 has 14 residues. The germline V gene encodes CDR1 SGHRS and CDR2 YFSETQ. DNA for the CDR3: TGCGCCAGCAGCTTGTCTGGGCCGCCCTACGAGCAGTACTTC. Protein: CASSLSGPPYEQYF.

The chain joins TRBV15 to TRBJ1-1; 8 bases are shared with TRBD1. This CDR3 is 14 amino acids long. Losses at the gene ends were 0 bases for V and 8 bases for J; bases not matched to a gene: 5. Per germline, CDR1 LNHNV and CDR2 YYDKDF (reference sequence). The CDR3 bases are TGTGCCACCAGCAGAGATCAAAGGGACAGGGAAGCTTTCTTT. It is translated as CATSRDQRDREAFF.

The chain recombines TRBV19 with TRBJ1-1; 9 bases match TRBD1. After removal of 0 bases from V and 1 base from J, the junction contained 3 bases not matched to a gene. CDR1 is LNHDA, CDR2 SQIVND, per germline (reference sequence). This CDR3 is built from 16 residues. For the CDR3, the DNA is TGTGCCAGTAGTATAGATTGGGACAGGGAGAACACTGAAGCTTTCTTT. Protein product: CASSIDWDRENTEAFF.

The V gene is TRBV6-5, the J gene TRBJ2-7; tentatively, D is TRBD1 or TRBD2 (5 bases each). Trimming removed 5 bases at V and 8 bases at J, with 16 bases between. The length of the CDR3 is 13 residues. CDR1 is MNHEY and CDR2 is SVGAGI in the germline V gene. This chain's CDR3 is CASSLTKPGQQYF. In DNA form, the CDR3 reads TGTGCCAGCAGTCTCACGAAACCGGGACAGCAGTACTTC.

The J gene is TRBJ2-1, the V gene TRBV6-4; D is ambiguous. The CDR3 is 13 amino acids. Germline CDR1 reads MRHNA; CDR2 reads SNTAGT. Deletions cut 4 bases from V and 7 bases from J, with 11 bases between. As DNA, the CDR3 is TGTGCCAGCAGTGCCCGTGCAGAGAATGAGCAGTTCTTC. Translating it yields CASSARAENEQFF.

This CDR3 reads CASSSGLAGGRQFF. For the CDR3, the DNA is TGTGCCAGCAGTAGTGGACTAGCGGGGGGTAGGCAGTTCTTC. V and J are TRBV2 and TRBJ2-1; 14 nucleotides line up with TRBD2. J gave up 12 bases and V 5 bases, and 6 bases lay outside the gene matches. The CDR3 consists of 14 residues. Per germline, CDR1 SNHLY and CDR2 FYNNEI.

This chain uses TRBV5-1 with TRBJ2-3; the match to TRBD2 covers 10 bases. V was pared by 2 bases and J by 4 bases, with 4 bases of the junction left unmatched. Germline V CDR1 and CDR2: SGHRS, YFSETQ. This CDR3 is 15 amino acids long. The CDR3 nucleotides read TGCGCCAGCAGCTTATTAGCGGGAGGCTCAGATACGCAGTATTTT. It encodes CASSLLAGGSDTQYF.

This clone was seen only a few times. The chain uses TRBV4-3 and TRBJ1-1; D is unresolved. V lost 1 base and J 8 bases, leaving 14 bases between the germline ends. Germline CDR1 LGHNA, CDR2 YSLEER. The length of the CDR3 is 14 residues. The CDR3 reads CASSQVGGGWEAFF. The CDR3 bases are TGCGCCAGCAGCCAAGTGGGAGGCGGATGGGAAGCTTTCTTT.

J is TRBJ1-6 and V is TRBV14; the D is unclear. V shed 1 base and J shed 3 bases, with 7 bases lying between them. The CDR3 runs to 15 residues. Germline V gene sequence: CDR1 SGHDN, CDR2 FVKESK. The CDR3 DNA is TGTGCCAGCAGCCAAGGGACCTTCTATAATTCACCCCTCCACTTT. This sequence encodes CASSQGTFYNSPLHF.

The V gene is TRBV19, the J gene TRBJ2-1; tentative D call: TRBD2 (6 bases). V lost 5 bases, J lost 0 bases, and 14 bases lay in between. Germline V gene sequence: CDR1 LNHDA, CDR2 SQIVND (reference sequence). The CDR3 spans 16 residues. As DNA, the CDR3 is TGTGCCAGTAGTCGGGGTAGCGGCAGCTCCTACAATGAGCAGTTCTTC. This gives the protein CASSRGSGSSYNEQFF.

This rearrangement joins TRBV15 to TRBJ2-1; D ambiguous. This CDR3 is built from 13 residues. The germline gives CDR1 LNHNV, CDR2 YYDKDF (reference sequence). V was clipped by 0 bases and J by 1 base, with 1 base between them. The CDR3 loop reads CATSRDSYNEQFF. CDR3 sequence (DNA): TGTGCCACCAGCAGAGATTCCTACAATGAGCAGTTCTTC. The full variable domain, rest sourced from reference TRBV15 and TRBJ2-1, is DAMVIQNPRYQVTQFGKPVTLSCSQTLNHNVMYWYQQKSSQAPKLLFHYYDKDFNNEADTPDNFQSRRPNTSFCFLDIRSPGLGDTAMYLCATSRDSYNEQFFGPGTRLTVL.

The chain links TRBV19 to TRBJ1-6, with TRBD1 matching 8 bases. CDR1 is LNHDA and CDR2 is SQIVND in the germline V gene (reference sequence). This CDR3 has 14 residues. Unmatched junction bases numbered 5, after V lost 6 bases and J lost 7 bases. The CDR3 here is CASSNRGGNSPLHF. In DNA form, the CDR3 reads TGTGCCAGTAGCAACAGGGGGGGGAATTCACCCCTCCACTTT.

The V and J genes are TRBV4-1 and TRBJ2-1; the D gene is possibly TRBD1 (6 bases). Germline-derived CDR1 and CDR2 are MGHRA and YSYEKL. The CDR3 loop spans 16 amino acids. V shed 4 bases and J shed 7 bases, with 20 bases lying between them. This chain's CDR3 is CASSRGGQLPGNEQFF. The CDR3 bases are TGCGCCAGCAGCCGAGGAGGACAGCTTCCAGGGAATGAGCAGTTCTTC.

This CDR3 reads CASSPMNLYNSPLHF. The CDR3 region has the DNA TGCGCCAGCAGCCCCATGAATCTTTATAATTCACCCCTCCACTTT. The V call is TRBV4-3, the J call TRBJ1-6; D not resolved. In germline, CDR1 is LGHNA, CDR2 YSLEER. This CDR3 is built from 15 residues. Trimming removed 4 bases at V and 4 bases at J, with 11 bases between.